The sequence of this T cell receptor beta chain was determined in a study of cytomegalovirus exposure and HLA in healthy donors. V lost 4 bases and J lost 6, with 9 bases in between. From germline, CDR1 is MNHEY and CDR2 SVGAGI. The CDR3 length is 12 residues. PCR was performed using 60 Vbeta and 13 Jbeta primers. The assay was immunoSEQ multiplex PCR, and TCRdb's table has in-frame clones only and misses some. The profile shows about 160,000 clones, roughly 80% of them singletons. This clonotype was sampled from a man aged 30 to 45 in good health and CMV-seropositive. V usage is TRBV6-5 and J usage is TRBJ1-1; perhaps TRBD1 as D (6 bases). Sample: PBMCs. The CDR3 DNA follows: TGTGCCAGCAGTTCAGGGACATCTGAAGCTTTCTTT. It specifies CASSSGTSEAFF.